What follows are 6 T cell receptor beta chains derived from one specimen sequenced in a study of blood T cell repertoires in COVID-19. Profiling relied on immunoSEQ multiplex PCR, and the TCRdb table lists in-frame clones only, not all of them. The table includes 40,000 to 55,000 clones, 80% to 90% detected once. The material sequenced was peripheral blood. The receptors derive from a man aged 65 to 79 with active COVID-19.

V is TRBV7-9 and J is TRBJ2-5, with TRBD1 matching 8 bases. V lost 0 bases and J lost 3; bases outside the gene matches: 3. Germline V gene data show CDR1 as SEHNR and CDR2 as FQNEAQ (reference sequence). CDR3 size: 15 residues. DNA of the CDR3: TGTGCCAGCAGCTTAGCACGGACAGGGAAAGAGACCCAGTACTTC. Encoded protein: CASSLARTGKETQYF.

This chain links TRBV4-1 with TRBJ2-1; 9 bases match TRBD2. The germline V gene has CDR1 MGHRA and CDR2 YSYEKL. CDR3 size: 16 residues. V dropped 0 bases and J dropped 4; count of bases not matched to a gene: 4. The CDR3 spells CASSQDRTSDYNEQFF. The CDR3 region has the DNA TGCGCCAGCAGCCAAGACAGGACTAGCGATTACAATGAGCAGTTCTTC.

This rearrangement joins TRBV7-2 to TRBJ2-3, with 11 bases that match TRBD2. The V and J ends lost 4 bases and 3 bases, in that order; junction bases with no gene match: 12. Germline CDR1 is SGHTA and CDR2 is FQGNSA. CDR3 size: 18 residues. CDR3 region: CASSSTFSGGASTDTQYF. CDR3 DNA: TGTGCCAGCAGCTCGACCTTTAGCGGGGGGGCTAGTACAGATACGCAGTATTTT.

V and J are TRBV19 and TRBJ1-5; TRBD1 matches 9 bases. This CDR3 comprises 17 residues. Germline CDR1 reads LNHDA; CDR2 reads SQIVND (reference sequence). V was clipped by 5 bases and J by 5 bases; unmatched bases: 13. The CDR3 sequence is CASSRPLETGGDQPQHF. In nucleotides, the CDR3 is TGTGCCAGTAGTCGTCCTCTGGAAACAGGGGGCGATCAGCCCCAGCATTTT.

This clone was recorded a few times. The chain carries TRBV19 and TRBJ2-7, with TRBD1 matching over 8 bases. Germline loops: CDR1 LNHDA, CDR2 SQIVND (reference sequence). The trim removed 5 bases at V and 3 bases at J, leaving 9 bases unmatched. The CDR3 sequence is 15 residues long. Here the CDR3 reads CASSVDRGGLYEQYF. The CDR3 nucleotides are TGTGCCAGTAGTGTCGACAGGGGAGGTCTCTACGAGCAGTACTTC.

DNA for the CDR3: TGCGCCAGCAGCCCCCGGGACAGGGGGCTACCGTATGGCTACACCTTC. Encoded protein: CASSPRDRGLPYGYTF. The chain combines TRBV5-1 with TRBJ1-2; 12 bases fit TRBD1. Germline V lookup: CDR1 SGHRS, CDR2 YFSETQ. J was trimmed by 5 bases and V by 4 bases; bases with no gene match: 9. The CDR3 covers 16 residues.